This TCR beta chain was sequenced for a study of blood T cell repertoires in COVID-19. The overall study: Sites across the United States, Italy and Spain contributed samples from acute and convalescent COVID-19.

Per the germline V gene, CDR1 is LNHDA and CDR2 is SQIVND (reference sequence). The CDR3 is 11 residues long. V lost 7 bases and J lost 10, with 13 bases in between. Sequencing was performed with immunoSEQ multiplex PCR; in TCRdb, only in-frame clones are kept and a portion is missing. The sample holds 130,000 to 150,000 clones; approximately 73% are singletons and the top ten take about 4%. The chain recombines TRBV19 with TRBJ1-1; D is ambiguous. This TCR derives from a man in his sixties with acute or convalescent COVID-19. Sequenced: peripheral blood. CDR3 coding DNA: TGTGCCAGTATGTGGCGGGCCGGAGCTTTCTTT. Translation gives CASMWRAGAFF.